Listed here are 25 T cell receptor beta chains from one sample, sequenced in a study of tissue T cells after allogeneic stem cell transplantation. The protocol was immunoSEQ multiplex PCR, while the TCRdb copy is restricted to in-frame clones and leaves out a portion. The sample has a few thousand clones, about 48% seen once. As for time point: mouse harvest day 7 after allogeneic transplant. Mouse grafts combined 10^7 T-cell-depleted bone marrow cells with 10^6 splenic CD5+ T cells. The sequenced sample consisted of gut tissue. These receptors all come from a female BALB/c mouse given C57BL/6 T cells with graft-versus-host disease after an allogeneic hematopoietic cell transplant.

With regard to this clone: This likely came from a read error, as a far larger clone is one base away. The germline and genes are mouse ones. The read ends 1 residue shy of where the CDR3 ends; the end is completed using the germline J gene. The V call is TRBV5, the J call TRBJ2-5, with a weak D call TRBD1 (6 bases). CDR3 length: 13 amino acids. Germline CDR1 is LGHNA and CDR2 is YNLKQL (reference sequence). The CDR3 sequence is CASSPDSQDIQYF. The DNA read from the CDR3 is TGTGCCAGCAGCCCGGACAGCCAAGACATCCAGTAC.

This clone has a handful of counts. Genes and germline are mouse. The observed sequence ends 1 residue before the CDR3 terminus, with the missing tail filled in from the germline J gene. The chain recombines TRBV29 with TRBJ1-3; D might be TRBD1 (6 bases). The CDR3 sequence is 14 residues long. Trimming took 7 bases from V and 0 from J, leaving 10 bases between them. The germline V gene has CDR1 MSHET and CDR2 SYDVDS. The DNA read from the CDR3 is TGTGCTAGCACTCCGGACAGTTCTGGAAATACGCTCTAT. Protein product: CASTPDSSGNTLY. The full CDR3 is CASTPDSSGNTLYF.

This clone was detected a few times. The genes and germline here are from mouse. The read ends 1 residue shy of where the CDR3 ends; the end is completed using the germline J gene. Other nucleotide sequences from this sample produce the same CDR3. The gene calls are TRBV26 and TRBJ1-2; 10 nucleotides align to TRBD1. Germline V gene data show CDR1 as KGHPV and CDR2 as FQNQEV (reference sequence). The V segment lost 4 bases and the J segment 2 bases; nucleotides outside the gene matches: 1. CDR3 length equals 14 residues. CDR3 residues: CASSRQGANSDYTF. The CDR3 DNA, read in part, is TGTGCCAGCAGTCGACAGGGGGCGAACTCCGACTACACC.

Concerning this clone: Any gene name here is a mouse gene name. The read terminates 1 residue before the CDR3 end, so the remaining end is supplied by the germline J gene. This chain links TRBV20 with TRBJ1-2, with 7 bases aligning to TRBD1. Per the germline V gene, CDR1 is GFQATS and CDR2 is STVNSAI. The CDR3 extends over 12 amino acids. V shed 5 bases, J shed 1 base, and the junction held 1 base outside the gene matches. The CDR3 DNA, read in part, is TGTGGTGCTCGACAGGGAAACTCCGACTACACC. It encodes CGARQGNSDYT. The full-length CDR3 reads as CGARQGNSDYTF.

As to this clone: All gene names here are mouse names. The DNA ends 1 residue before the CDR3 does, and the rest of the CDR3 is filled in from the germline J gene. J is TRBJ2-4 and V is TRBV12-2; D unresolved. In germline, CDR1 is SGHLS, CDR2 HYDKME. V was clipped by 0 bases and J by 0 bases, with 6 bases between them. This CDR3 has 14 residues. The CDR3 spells CASSLGSSQNTLYF. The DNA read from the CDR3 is TGTGCCAGCTCTCTCGGGTCTAGTCAAAACACCTTGTAC. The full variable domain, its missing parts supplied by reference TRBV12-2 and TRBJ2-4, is NSGVVQSPRYIIKGKGERSILKCIPISGHLSVAWYQQTQGQELKFFIQHYDKMERDKGNLPSRFSVQQFDDYHSEMNMSALELEDSAVYFCASSLGSSQNTLYFGAGTRLSVL.

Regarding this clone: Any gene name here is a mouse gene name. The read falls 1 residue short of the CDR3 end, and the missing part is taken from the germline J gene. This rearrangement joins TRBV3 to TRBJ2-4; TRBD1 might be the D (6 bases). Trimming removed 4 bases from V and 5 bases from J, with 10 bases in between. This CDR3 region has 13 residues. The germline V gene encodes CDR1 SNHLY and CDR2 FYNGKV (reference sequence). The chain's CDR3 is CASSSGHPNTLYF. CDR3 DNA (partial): TGTGCCAGCAGCTCGGGACACCCAAACACCTTGTAC. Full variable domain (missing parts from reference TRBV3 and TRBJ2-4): GPKVLQIPSHQIIDMGQMVTLNCDPVSNHLYFYWYKQILGQQMEFLVNFYNGKVMEKSKLFKDQFSVERPDGSYFTLKIQPTALEDSAVYFCASSSGHPNTLYFGAGTRLSVL.

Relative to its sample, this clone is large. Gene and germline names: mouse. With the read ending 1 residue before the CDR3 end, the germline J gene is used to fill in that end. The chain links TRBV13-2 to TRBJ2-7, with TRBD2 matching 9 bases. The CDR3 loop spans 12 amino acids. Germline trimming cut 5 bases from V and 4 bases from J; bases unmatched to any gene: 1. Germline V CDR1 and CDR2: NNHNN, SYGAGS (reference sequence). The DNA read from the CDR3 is TGTGCCAGCGGGACTGGGGGATATGAACAGTAC. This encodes CASGTGGYEQY. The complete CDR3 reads CASGTGGYEQYF.

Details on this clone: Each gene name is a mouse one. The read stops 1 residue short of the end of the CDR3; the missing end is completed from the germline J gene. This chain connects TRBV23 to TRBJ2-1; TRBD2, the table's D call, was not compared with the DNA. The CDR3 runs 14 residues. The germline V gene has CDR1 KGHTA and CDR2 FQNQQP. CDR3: CSSPRLGNYAEQFF. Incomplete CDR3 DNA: TGCTCCAGCCCTCGACTGGGGAACTATGCTGAGCAGTTC.

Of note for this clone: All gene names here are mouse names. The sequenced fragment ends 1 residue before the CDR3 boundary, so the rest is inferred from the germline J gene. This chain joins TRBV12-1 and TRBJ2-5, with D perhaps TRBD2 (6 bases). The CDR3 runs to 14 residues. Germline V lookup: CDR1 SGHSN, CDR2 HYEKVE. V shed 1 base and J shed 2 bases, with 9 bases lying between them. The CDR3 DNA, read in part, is TGTGCCAGCTCTCTTCTGGGGTTCCAAGACACCCAGTAC. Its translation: CASSLLGFQDTQY. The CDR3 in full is CASSLLGFQDTQYF.

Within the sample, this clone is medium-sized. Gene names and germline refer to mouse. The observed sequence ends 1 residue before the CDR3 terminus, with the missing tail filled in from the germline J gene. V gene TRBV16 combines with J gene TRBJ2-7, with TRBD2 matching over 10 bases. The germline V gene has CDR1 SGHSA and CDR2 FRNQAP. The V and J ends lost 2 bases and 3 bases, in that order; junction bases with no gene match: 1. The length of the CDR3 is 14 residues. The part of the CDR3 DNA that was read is TGTGCAAGCAGCTTAACTGGGGGGGACTATGAACAGTAC. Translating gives CASSLTGGDYEQY. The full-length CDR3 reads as CASSLTGGDYEQYF.

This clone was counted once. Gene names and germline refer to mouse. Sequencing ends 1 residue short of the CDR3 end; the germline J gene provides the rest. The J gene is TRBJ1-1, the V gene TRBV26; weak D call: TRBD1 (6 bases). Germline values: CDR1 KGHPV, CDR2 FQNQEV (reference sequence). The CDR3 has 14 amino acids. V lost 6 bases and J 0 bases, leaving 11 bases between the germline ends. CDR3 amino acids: CASSHRVANTEVFF. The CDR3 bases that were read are TGTGCCAGCAGCCACAGGGTTGCAAACACAGAAGTCTTC.

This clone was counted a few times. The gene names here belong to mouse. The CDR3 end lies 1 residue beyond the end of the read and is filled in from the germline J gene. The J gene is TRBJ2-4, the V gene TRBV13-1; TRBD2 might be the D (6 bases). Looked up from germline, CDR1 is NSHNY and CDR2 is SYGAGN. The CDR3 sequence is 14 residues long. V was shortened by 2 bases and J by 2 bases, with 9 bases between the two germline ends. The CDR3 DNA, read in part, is TGTGCCAGCAGTGAATGGGGGAATCAAAACACCTTGTAC. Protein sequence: CASSEWGNQNTLY. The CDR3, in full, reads CASSEWGNQNTLYF.

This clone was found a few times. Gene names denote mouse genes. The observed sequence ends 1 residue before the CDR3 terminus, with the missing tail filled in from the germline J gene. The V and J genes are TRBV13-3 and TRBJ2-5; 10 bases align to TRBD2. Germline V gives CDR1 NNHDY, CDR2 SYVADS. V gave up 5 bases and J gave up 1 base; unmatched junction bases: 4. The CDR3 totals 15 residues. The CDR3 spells CASSPDWGDQDTQYF. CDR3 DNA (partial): TGTGCCAGCAGCCCCGACTGGGGGGACCAAGACACCCAGTAC.

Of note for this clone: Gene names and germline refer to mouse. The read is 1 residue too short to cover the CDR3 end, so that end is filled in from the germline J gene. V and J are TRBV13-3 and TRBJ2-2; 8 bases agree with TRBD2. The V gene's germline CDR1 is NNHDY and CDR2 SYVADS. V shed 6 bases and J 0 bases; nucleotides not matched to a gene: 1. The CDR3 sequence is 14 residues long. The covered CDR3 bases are TGTGCCAGCACGACTGGGGCAAACACCGGGCAGCTCTAC. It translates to CASTTGANTGQLY. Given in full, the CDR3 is CASTTGANTGQLYF.

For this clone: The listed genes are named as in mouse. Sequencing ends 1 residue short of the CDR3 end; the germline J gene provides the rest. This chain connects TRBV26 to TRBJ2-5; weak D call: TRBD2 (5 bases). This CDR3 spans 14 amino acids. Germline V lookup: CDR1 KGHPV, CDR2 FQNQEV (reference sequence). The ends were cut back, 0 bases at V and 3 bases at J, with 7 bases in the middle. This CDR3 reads CASSLSMGQDTQYF. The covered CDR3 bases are TGTGCCAGCAGTCTGTCGATGGGGCAAGACACCCAGTAC. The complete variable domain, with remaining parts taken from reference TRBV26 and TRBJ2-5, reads NSKVIQTPRYLVKGQGQKAKMRCIPEKGHPVVFWYQQNKNNEFKFLINFQNQEVLQQIDMTEKRFSAECPSNSPCSLEIQSSEAGDSALYLCASSLSMGQDTQYFGPGTRLLVL.

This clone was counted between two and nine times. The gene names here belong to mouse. Partial CDR3 DNA: TGTGCCAGCAGTCTGACGAGGACCGGGCAGCTCTAC. Translation: CASSLTRTGQLY. The whole CDR3 sequence is CASSLTRTGQLYF. The rearrangement links TRBV26 to TRBJ2-2, with D unresolved. Read coverage stops 1 residue before the CDR3 terminus; the germline J gene supplies the remainder. CDR1 and CDR2 from the germline V gene are KGHPV and FQNQEV (reference sequence). V lost 2 bases, J lost 5 bases, and 6 bases lay in between. The CDR3 loop spans 13 amino acids.

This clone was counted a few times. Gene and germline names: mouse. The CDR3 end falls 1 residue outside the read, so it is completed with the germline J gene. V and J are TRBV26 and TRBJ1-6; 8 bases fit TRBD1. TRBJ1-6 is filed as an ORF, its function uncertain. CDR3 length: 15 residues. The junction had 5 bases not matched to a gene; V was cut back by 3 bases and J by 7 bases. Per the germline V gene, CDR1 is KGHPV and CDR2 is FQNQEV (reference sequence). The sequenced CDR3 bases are TGTGCCAGCAGTCTAGGCAGGGGGCGGAATTCGCCCCTCTAC. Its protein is CASSLGRGRNSPLY. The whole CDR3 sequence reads CASSLGRGRNSPLYF.

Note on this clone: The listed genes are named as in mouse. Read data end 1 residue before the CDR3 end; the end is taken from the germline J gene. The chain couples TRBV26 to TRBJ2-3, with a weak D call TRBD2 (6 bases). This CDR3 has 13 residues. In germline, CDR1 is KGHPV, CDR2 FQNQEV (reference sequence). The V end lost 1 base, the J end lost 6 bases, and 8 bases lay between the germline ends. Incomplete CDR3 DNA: TGTGCCAGCAGTCTGTTGACTGGTGAAACGCTGTAT. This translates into CASSLLTGETLY. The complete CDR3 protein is CASSLLTGETLYF.

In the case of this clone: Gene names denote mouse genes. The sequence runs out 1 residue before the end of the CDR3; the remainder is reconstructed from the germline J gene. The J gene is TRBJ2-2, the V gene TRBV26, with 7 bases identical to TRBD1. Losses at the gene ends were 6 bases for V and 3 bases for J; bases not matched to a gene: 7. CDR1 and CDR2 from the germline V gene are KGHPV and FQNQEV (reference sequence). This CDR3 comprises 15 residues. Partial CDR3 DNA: TGTGCCAGCAGACGCGACAGGGCGGACACCGGGCAGCTCTAC. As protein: CASRRDRADTGQLY. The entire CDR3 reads CASRRDRADTGQLYF.

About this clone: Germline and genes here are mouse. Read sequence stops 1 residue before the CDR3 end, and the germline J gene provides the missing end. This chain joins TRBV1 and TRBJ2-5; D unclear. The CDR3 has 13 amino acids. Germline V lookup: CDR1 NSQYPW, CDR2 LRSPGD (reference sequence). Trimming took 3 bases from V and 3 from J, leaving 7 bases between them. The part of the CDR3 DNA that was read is TGCACCTGCAGTGCGGCCAGACAAGACACCCAGTAC. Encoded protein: CTCSAARQDTQY. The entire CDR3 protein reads CTCSAARQDTQYF.

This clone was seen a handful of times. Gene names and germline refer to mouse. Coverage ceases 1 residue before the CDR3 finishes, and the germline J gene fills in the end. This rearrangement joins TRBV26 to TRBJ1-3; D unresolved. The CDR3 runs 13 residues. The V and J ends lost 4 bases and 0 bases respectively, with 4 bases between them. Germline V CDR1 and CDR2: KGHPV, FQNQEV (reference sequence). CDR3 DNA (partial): TGTGCCAGCAGTCCAGTTTCTGGAAATACGCTCTAT. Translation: CASSPVSGNTLY. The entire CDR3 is CASSPVSGNTLYF. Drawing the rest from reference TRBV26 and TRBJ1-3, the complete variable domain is NSKVIQTPRYLVKGQGQKAKMRCIPEKGHPVVFWYQQNKNNEFKFLINFQNQEVLQQIDMTEKRFSAECPSNSPCSLEIQSSEAGDSALYLCASSPVSGNTLYFGEGSRLIVV.

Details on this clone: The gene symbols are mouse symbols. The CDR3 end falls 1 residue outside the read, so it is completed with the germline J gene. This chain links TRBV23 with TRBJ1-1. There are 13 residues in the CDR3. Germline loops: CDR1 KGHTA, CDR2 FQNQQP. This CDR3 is CSSSRPGGTEVFF. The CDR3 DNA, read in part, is TGCTCCAGCAGTCGTCCGGGGGGCACAGAAGTCTTC.

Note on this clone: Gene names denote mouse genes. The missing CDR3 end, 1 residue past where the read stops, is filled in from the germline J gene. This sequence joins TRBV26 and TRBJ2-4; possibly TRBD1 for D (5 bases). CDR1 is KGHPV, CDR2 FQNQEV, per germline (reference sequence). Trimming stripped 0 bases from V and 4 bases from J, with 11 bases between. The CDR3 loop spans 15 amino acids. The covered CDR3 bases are TGTGCCAGCAGTCTGTCACTCTTAGGGGAAAACACCTTGTAC. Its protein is CASSLSLLGENTLY. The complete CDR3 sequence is CASSLSLLGENTLYF.

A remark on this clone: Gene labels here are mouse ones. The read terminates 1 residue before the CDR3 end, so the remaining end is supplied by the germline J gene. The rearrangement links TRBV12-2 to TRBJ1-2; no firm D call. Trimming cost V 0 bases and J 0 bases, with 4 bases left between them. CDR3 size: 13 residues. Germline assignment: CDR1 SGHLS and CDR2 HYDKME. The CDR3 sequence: CASSLTPNSDYTF. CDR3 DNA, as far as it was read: TGTGCCAGCTCTCTCACACCAAACTCCGACTACACC.

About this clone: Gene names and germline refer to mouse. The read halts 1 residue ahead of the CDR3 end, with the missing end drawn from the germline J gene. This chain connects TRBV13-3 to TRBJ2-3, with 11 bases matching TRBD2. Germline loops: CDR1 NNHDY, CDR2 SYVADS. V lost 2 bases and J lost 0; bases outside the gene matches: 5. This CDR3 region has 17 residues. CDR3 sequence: CASSDPDWGASAETLYF. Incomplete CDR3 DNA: TGTGCCAGCAGTGACCCGGACTGGGGGGCCAGTGCAGAAACGCTGTAT.